This T cell receptor beta chain comes out of a study of blood T cell repertoires in COVID-19. On the study more broadly: Specimens from acute and convalescent COVID-19 originated in the United States, Italy and Spain. The cDNA or gDNA used as material had been derived from T cells, B-cell-depleted T cells, or PBMCs.

Original processing notes: It was from reference gene primer amplification that nucleated cell counts were estimated. The repertoire was sequenced with immunoSEQ multiplex PCR; TCRdb's copy has only in-frame clones and lacks some. The V and J calls and clone size come from that table; D and trimming were worked out from the DNA. The table shows around 140,000 clones, with roughly 82% occurring only once. The CDR3 spans 16 residues. J was trimmed by 5 bases and V by 5 bases; bases with no gene match: 13. Looked up from germline, CDR1 is SGDLS and CDR2 is YYNGEE. The material sequenced was peripheral blood. The source is a human donor in a cohort sampled during active COVID-19. J is TRBJ2-5 and V is TRBV9; the match to TRBD1 covers 9 bases. The CDR3 is CASSGEQGALAETQYF. The DNA for the CDR3 is TGTGCCAGCAGTGGTGAACAGGGGGCTCTCGCGGAGACCCAGTACTTC.